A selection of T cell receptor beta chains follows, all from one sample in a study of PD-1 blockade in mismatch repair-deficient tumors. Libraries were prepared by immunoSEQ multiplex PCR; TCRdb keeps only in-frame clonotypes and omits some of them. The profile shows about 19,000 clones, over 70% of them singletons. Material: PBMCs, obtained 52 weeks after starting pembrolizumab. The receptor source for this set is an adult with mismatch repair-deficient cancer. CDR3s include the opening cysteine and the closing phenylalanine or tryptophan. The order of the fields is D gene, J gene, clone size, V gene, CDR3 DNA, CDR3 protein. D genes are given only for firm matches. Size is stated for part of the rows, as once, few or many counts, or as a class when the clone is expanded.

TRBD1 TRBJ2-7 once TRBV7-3 TGTGCCAGCAGCCCGATGGGACAGGGGGCAACCTACGAGCAGTACTTC CASSPMGQGATYEQYF
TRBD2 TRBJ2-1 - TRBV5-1 TGCGCCAGCAGCTTACTAGCGGGTCCCGAGAATGAGCAGTTCTTC CASSLLAGPENEQFF
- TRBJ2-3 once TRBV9 TGTGCCAGCAGCGTGAGAAGTGTGTCAGATACGCAGTATTTT CASSVRSVSDTQYF
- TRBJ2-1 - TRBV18 TGTGCCAGCTCACCTCCGGGACTGGGCAATGAGCAGTTCTTC CASSPPGLGNEQFF
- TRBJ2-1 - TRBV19 TGTGCCAGTAGTATTCTCTCTCGGGAGCAGTTCTTC CASSILSREQFF
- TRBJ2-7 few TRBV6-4 TGTGCCAGCAGTGCGGGCAAAGAGCAGGGGGAGCAGTACTTC CASSAGKEQGEQYF
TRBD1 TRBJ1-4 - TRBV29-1 TGCAGCGCCTACAGGGGAGAAAATGAAAAACTGTTTTTT CSAYRGENEKLFF
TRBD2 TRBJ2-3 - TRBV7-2 TGTGCCAGCAGTTATGCACTAGCGGGAACAGATACGCAGTATTTT CASSYALAGTDTQYF
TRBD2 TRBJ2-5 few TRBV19 TGTGCCAGTATGGGACTAGATACGCGAGAGACCCAGTACTTC CASMGLDTRETQYF
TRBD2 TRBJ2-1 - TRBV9 TGTGCCAGCAGCGCCCATAGCGGGAGCGCCTACAATGAGCAGTTCTTC CASSAHSGSAYNEQFF
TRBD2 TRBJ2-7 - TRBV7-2 TGTGCCAGCAGCTTACCGGGACTAGCGAAGGAGCAGTACTTC CASSLPGLAKEQYF
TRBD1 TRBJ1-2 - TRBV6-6 TGTGCCAGCAGCATAGGGACAGGCTCGTTTACTTATGGCTACACCTTC CASSIGTGSFTYGYTF
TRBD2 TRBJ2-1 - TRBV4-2 TGTGCCAGCAGCCAAGATCCCCCCGGGACTAGCGGACACAATGAGCAGTTCTTC CASSQDPPGTSGHNEQFF
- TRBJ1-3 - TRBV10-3 TGTGCCAACAGAGAGCAGGTTGGAAACACCATATATTTT CANREQVGNTIYF
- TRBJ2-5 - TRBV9 TGTGCCAGCAGCGTAGCTAGCGCCTACCAAGAGACCCAGTACTTC CASSVASAYQETQYF
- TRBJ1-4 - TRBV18 TGTGCCAGCTCACCAGGGGCGGGGGAAAAACTGTTTTTT CASSPGAGEKLFF
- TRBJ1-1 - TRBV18 TGTGCCAGCTCACCCCTGGACGGACAACTAAACACTGAAGCTTTCTTT CASSPLDGQLNTEAFF
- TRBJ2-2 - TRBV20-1 TGCAGTGCTAGAACGGGAGGGGAGCTGTTTTTT CSARTGGELFF
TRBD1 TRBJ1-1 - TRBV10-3 TGTGCCATCAGTCTTGGGACAGGGGAAGCTGAAGCTTTCTTT CAISLGTGEAEAFF
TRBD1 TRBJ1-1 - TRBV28 TGTGCCAGCAGCCGCCGACAGGGTAGTTACGTGAACACTGAAGCTTTCTTT CASSRRQGSYVNTEAFF
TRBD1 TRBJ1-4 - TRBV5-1 TGCGCCAGCAGCCCCGGGACAGGGAGTGAAAAACTGTTTTTT CASSPGTGSEKLFF
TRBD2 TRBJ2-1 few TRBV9 TGTGCCAGCAGTGACGGACTAGCGGCGAACAATGAGCAGTTCTTC CASSDGLAANNEQFF
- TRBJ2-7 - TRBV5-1 TGCGCCAGCAGCTTGGCCGGGACACTCTACGAGCAGTACTTC CASSLAGTLYEQYF
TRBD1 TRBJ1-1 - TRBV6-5 TGTGCCAGCAGTTACGGCGGCACGGACAGGGGGCACGCTTTCTTT CASSYGGTDRGHAFF
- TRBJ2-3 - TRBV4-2 TGTGCCAGCAGCCAAAATGTGGGAGGCCGGGATACGCAGTATTTT CASSQNVGGRDTQYF
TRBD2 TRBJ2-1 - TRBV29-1 TGCAGCGACCCACCTCCGGGACTAGTGCTTTCTTGCTCCTACAATGAGCAGTTCTTC CSDPPPGLVLSCSYNEQFF
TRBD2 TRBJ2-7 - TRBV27 TGTGCCAGCAGTTTAAGGAGGGAGCTAGCGGGAGACCGCTCCTACGAGCAGTACTTC CASSLRRELAGDRSYEQYF
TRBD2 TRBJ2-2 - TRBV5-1 TGCGCCAGCAGCTTGGCCCTAGCGGATACCTCTACCGGGGAGCTGTTTTTT CASSLALADTSTGELFF
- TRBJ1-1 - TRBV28 TGTGCCAGCAGTCTGGGGGGGGCATACACTGAAGCTTTCTTT CASSLGGAYTEAFF
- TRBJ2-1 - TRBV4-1 TGCGCCAGCAGCCAAGCCCCCCCGGGGTCTAGCTCCTACAATGAGCAGTTCTTC CASSQAPPGSSSYNEQFF
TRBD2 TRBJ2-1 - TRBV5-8 TGTGCCAGCAGCTCTAGGGGACTAGCGGCCTACAATGAGCAGTTCTTC CASSSRGLAAYNEQFF
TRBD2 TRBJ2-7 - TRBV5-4 TGTGCCAGCAGCAAGACTAGCGCAACATACTCCTACGAGCAGTACTTC CASSKTSATYSYEQYF
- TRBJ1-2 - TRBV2 TGTGCCAGCTACGGACAGTTTGAGGGCTACACCTTC CASYGQFEGYTF
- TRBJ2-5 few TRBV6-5 TGTGCCACCCAACCTCCGTCAGAAGAGACCCAGTACTTC CATQPPSEETQYF
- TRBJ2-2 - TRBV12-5 TGTGCTGATAGGGGCCCCCAGAACACCGGGGAGCTGTTTTTT CADRGPQNTGELFF
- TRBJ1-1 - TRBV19 TGTGCCAGTCAGGAGGGCTTAAACACTGAAGCTTTCTTT CASQEGLNTEAFF
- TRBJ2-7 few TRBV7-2 TGTGCCAGCAGCTTAGCGCTTGGCGGTTACGAGCAGTACTTC CASSLALGGYEQYF
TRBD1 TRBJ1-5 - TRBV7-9 TGTGCCAGCAGCTTAGAAGGGGGCCCCCAGCATTTT CASSLEGGPQHF
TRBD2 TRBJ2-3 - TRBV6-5 TGTGCCAGCGGGAGGGACCGGGCAGATACGCAGTATTTT CASGRDRADTQYF
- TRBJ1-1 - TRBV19 TGTGCCAGCAAGCGGCAGGCGAACACTGAAGCTTTCTTT CASKRQANTEAFF
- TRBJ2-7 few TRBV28 TGTGCCAGCAGTTTAGGGTCTGGGAGCGGTCAAGGTTGGAGCTCCTACGAGCAGTACTTC CASSLGSGSGQGWSSYEQYF
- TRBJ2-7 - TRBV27 TGTGCCAGCAGGGCTAGCTCCAAGGGCGAGCAGTACTTC CASRASSKGEQYF
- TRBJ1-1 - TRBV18 TGTGCCAGCTCACCCTCGGGACAGAACACTGAAGCTTTCTTT CASSPSGQNTEAFF
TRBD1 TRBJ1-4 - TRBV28 TGTGCCAGCTCAGGGTCATACGGGACAGAGGGGACAAATGAAAAACTGTTTTTT CASSGSYGTEGTNEKLFF
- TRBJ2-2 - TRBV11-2 TGTGCCAGCAGCTTATGGGGACTCAACACCGGGGAGCTGTTTTTT CASSLWGLNTGELFF
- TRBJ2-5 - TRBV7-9 TGTGCCAGCAGCTTAAGTCGGGGAAGAGAGACCCAGTACTTC CASSLSRGRETQYF
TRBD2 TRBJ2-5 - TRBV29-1 TGCAGCGTTGAAACTAGCGGGAGGGAAGAGACCCAGTACTTC CSVETSGREETQYF
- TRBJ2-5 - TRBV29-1 TGCAGCGTTGTGGCGGCGGGGGAGACCCAGTACTTC CSVVAAGETQYF
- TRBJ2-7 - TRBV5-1 TGCGCCAGCAGCGCATATAGTAACTACGAGCAGTACTTC CASSAYSNYEQYF
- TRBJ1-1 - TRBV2 TGTGCCAGCAGTGAGAGCCTTACCCGGGGACAAGGAGCTTTCTTT CASSESLTRGQGAFF
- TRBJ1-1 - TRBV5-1 TGCGCCAGCAGCTTAACAGCCGGGGGGATGAACACTGAAGCTTTCTTT CASSLTAGGMNTEAFF
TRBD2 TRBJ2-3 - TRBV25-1 TGTGCCAGCAGTCTCACCCTACTAGCGGGAGCAGATACGCAGTATTTT CASSLTLLAGADTQYF
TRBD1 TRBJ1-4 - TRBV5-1 TGCGCCAGCAGCTTGGGAGGACAGGACACTGAAAAACTGTTTTTT CASSLGGQDTEKLFF